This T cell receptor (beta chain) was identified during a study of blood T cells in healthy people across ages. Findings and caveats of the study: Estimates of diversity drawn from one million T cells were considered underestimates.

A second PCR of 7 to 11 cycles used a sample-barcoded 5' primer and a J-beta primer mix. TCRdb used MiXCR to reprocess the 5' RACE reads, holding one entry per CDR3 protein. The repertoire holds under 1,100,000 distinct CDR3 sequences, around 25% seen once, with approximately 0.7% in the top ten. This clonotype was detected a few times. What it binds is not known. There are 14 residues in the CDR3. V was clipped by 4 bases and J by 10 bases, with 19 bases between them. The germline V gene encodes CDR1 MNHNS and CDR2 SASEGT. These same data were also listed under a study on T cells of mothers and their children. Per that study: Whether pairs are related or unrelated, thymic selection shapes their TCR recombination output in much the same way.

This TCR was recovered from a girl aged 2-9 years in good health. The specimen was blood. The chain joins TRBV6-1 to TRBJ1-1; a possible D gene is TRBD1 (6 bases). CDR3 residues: CASSAGGAGERAFF. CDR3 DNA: TGTGCCAGCAGTGCCGGCGGGGCAGGGGAACGAGCTTTCTTT.